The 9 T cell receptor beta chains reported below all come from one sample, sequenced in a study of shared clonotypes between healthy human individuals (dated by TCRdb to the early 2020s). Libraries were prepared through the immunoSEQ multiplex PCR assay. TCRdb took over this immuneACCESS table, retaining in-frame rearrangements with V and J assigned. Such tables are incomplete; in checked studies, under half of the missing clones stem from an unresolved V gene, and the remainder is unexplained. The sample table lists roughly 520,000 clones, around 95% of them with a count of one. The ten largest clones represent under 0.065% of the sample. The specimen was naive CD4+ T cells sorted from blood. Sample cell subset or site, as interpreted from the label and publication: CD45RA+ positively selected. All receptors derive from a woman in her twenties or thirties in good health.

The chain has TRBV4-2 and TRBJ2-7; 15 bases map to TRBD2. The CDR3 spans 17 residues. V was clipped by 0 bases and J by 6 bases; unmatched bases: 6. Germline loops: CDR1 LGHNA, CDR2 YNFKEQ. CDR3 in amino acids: CASSQDRTSGRGPEQYF. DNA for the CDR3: TGTGCCAGCAGCCAAGATCGGACTAGCGGGAGGGGTCCCGAGCAGTACTTC.

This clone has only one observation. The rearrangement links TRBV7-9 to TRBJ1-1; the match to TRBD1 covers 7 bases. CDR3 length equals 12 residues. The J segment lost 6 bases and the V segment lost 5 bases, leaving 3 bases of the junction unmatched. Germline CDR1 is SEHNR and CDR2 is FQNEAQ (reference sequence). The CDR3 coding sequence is TGTGCCAGCAGCAAACAGGGGCCTGAAGCTTTCTTT. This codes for CASSKQGPEAFF.

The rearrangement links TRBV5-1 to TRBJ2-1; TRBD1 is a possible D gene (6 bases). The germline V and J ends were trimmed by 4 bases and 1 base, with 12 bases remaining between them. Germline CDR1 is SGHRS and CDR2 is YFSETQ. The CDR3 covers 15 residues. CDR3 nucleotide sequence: TGCGCCAGCAGCGACACGACAGGATCCTACAATGAGCAGTTCTTC. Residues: CASSDTTGSYNEQFF.

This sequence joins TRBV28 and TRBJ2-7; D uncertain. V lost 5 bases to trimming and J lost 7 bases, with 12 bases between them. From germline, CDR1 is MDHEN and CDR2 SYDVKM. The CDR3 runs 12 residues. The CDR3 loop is CASSPLRREQYF. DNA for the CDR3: TGTGCCAGCAGTCCCTTGAGGCGGGAGCAGTACTTC.

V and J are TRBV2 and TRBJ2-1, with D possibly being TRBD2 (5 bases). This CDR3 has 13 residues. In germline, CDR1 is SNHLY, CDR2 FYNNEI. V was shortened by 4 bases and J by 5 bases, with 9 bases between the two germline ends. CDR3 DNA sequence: TGTGCCAGCAGTGCGGACTCAAACAATGAGCAGTTCTTC. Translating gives CASSADSNNEQFF. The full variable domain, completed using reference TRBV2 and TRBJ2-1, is EPEVTQTPSHQVTQMGQEVILRCVPISNHLYFYWYRQILGQKVEFLVSFYNNEISEKSEIFDDQFSVERPDGSNFTLKIRSTKLEDSAMYFCASSADSNNEQFFGPGTRLTVL.

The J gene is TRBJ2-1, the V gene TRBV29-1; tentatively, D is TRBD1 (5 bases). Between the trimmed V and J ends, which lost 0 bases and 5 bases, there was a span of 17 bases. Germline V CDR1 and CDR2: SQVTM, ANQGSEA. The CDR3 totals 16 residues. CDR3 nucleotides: TGCAGCGTTGAAGATGGGGCAACCCCTTATGACAATGAGCAGTTCTTC. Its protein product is CSVEDGATPYDNEQFF.

CDR3 residues: CASSRTGEGQPQHF. CDR3 DNA sequence: TGTGCCAGCAGCCGAACAGGGGAAGGCCAGCCCCAGCATTTT. V usage is TRBV4-2 and J usage is TRBJ1-5; TRBD1 agrees at 7 bases. V lost 4 bases, J lost 7 bases, and 7 bases stayed unmatched. This CDR3 has 14 amino acids. Germline V gives CDR1 LGHNA, CDR2 YNFKEQ.

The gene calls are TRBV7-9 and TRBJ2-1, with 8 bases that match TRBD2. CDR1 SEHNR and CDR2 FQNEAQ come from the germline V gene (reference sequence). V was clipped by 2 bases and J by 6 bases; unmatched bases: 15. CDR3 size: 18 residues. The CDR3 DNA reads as TGTGCCAGCAGCTTAAGATGGGCGGGGGGCCAGGACTTCAATGAGCAGTTCTTC. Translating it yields CASSLRWAGGQDFNEQFF.

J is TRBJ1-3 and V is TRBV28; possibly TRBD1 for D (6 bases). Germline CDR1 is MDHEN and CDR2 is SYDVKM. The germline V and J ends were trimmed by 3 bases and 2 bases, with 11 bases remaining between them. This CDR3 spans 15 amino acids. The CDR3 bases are TGTGCCAGCAGTTTCCTGACAGGAACTGGAAACACCATATATTTT. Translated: CASSFLTGTGNTIYF.